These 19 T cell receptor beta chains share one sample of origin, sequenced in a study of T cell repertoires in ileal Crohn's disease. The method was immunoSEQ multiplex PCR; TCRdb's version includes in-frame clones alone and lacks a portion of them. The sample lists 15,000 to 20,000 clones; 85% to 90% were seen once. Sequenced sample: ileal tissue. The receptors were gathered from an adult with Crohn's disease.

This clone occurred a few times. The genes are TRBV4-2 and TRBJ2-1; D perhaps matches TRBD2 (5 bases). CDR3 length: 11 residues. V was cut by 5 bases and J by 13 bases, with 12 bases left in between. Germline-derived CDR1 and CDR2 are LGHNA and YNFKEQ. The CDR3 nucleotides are TGTGCCAGCAGCGGTGGAGCGGCCCAGTTCTTC. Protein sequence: CASSGGAAQFF.

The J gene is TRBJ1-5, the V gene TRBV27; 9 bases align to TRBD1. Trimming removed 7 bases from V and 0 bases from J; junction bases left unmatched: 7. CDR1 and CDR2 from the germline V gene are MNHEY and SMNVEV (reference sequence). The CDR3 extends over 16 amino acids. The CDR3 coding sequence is TGTGCCAGCACACGAACAGGGGGCCTTAGCAATCAGCCCCAGCATTTT. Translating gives CASTRTGGLSNQPQHF.

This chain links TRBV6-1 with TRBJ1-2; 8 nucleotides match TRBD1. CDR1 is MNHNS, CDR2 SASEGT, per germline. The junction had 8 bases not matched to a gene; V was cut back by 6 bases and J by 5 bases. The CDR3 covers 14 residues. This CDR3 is CASRLDRVGYGYTF. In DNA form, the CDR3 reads TGTGCCAGCAGGCTGGACAGGGTGGGGTATGGCTACACCTTC.

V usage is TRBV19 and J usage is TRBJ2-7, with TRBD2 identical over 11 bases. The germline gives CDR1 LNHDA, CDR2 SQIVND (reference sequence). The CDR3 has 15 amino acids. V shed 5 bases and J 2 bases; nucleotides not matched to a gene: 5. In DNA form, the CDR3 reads TGTGCCAGTAGTGAACTAGCGGGGGACGCCTACGAGCAGTACTTC. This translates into CASSELAGDAYEQYF.

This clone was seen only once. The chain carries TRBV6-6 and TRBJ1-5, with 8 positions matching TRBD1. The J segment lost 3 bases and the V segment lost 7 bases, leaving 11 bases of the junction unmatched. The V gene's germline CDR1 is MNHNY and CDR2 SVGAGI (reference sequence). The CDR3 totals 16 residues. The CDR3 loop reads CASKDRDVGPNQPQHF. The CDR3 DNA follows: TGTGCCAGCAAGGACAGGGATGTGGGCCCCAATCAGCCCCAGCATTTT.

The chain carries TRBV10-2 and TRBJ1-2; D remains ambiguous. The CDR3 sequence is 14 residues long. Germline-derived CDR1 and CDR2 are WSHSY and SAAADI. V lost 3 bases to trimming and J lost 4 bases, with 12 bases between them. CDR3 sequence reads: CASSDPSGSYGYTF. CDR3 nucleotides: TGCGCCAGCAGTGACCCATCGGGGAGCTATGGCTACACCTTC.

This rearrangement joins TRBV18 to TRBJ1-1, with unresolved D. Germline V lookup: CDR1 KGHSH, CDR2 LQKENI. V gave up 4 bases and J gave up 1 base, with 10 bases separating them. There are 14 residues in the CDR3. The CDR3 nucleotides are TGTGCCAGCTCACAAAATACGAGGAACACTGAAGCTTTCTTT. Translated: CASSQNTRNTEAFF.

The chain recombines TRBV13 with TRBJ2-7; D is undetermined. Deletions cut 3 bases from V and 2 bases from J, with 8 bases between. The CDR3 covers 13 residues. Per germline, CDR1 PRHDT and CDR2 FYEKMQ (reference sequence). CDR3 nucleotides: TGTGCCAGCAGCTTTGCTGCGACCTACGAGCAGTACTTC. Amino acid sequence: CASSFAATYEQYF.

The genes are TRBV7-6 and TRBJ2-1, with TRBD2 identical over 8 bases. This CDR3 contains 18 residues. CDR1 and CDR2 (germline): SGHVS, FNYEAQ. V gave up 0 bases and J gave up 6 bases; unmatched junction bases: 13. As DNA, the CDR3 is TGTGCCAGCAGCTTAGCTATCTCAGGGCTAGCGGGTTCCAATGAGCAGTTCTTC. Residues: CASSLAISGLAGSNEQFF.

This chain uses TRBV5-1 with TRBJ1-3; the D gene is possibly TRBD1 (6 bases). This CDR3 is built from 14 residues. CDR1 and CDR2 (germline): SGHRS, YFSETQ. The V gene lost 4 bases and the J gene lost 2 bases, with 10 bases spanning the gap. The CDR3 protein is CASSPTGPGNTIYF. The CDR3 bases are TGCGCCAGCAGCCCAACAGGGCCTGGAAACACCATATATTTT.

CDR3 region: CASSQDSGAVKNIQYF. The CDR3 DNA is TGCGCCAGCAGCCAAGATTCAGGGGCGGTCAAAAACATTCAGTACTTC. This rearrangement joins TRBV4-1 to TRBJ2-4; TRBD1 might be the D (6 bases). Germline CDR1 and CDR2: MGHRA and YSYEKL. This CDR3 has 16 amino acids. Trimming stripped 0 bases from V and 3 bases from J, with 12 bases between.

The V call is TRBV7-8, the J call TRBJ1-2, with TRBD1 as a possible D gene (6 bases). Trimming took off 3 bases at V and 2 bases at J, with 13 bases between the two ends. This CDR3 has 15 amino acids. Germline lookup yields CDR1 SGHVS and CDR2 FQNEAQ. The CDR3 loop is CASSFRPTGNYGYTF. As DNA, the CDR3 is TGTGCCAGCAGCTTCAGACCGACAGGAAACTATGGCTACACCTTC.

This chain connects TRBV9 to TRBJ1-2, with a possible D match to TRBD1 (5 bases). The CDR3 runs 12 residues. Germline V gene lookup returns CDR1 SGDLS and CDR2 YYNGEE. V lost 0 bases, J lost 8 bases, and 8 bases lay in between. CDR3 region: CASSVGRGGYTF. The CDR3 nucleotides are TGTGCCAGCAGCGTAGGAAGGGGAGGCTACACCTTC.

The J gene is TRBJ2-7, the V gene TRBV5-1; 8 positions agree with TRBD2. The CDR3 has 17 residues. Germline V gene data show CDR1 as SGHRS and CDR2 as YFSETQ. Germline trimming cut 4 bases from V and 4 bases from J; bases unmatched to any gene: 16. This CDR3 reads CASSTPSRGTGGYEQYF. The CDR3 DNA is TGCGCCAGCAGCACCCCATCTAGAGGAACGGGGGGGTACGAGCAGTACTTC.

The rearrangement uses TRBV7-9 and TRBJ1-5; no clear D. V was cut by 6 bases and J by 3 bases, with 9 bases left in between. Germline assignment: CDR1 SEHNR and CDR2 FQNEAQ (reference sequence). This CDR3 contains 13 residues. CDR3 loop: CASSPGINQPQHF. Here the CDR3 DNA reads TGTGCCAGCAGTCCGGGGATCAATCAGCCCCAGCATTTT.

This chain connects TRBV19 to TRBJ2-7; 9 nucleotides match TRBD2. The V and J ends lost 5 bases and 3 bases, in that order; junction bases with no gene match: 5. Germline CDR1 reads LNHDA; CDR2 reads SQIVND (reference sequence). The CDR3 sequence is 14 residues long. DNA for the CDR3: TGTGCCAGTAGTTTGGGACTAGCCTTCTACGAGCAGTACTTC. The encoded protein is CASSLGLAFYEQYF. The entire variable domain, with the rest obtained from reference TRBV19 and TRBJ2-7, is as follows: DGGITQSPKYLFRKEGQNVTLSCEQNLNHDAMYWYRQDPGQGLRLIYYSQIVNDFQKGDIAEGYSVSREKKESFPLTVTSAQKNPTAFYLCASSLGLAFYEQYFGPGTRLTVT.

The chain's CDR3 is CASNIRRGRDTEAFF. The CDR3 coding sequence is TGTGCCAGCAACATTCGGCGGGGGCGGGACACTGAAGCTTTCTTT. The rearrangement uses TRBV27 and TRBJ1-1; weak D call: TRBD1 (6 bases). Trimming removed 7 bases from V and 3 bases from J, with 18 bases in between. The germline V gene encodes CDR1 MNHEY and CDR2 SMNVEV (reference sequence). The CDR3 totals 15 residues.

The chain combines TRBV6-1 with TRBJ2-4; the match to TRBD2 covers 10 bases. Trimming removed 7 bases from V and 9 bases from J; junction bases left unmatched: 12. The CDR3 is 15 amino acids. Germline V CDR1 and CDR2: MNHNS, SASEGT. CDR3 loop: CASTEGLAGVSIQYF. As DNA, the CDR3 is TGTGCCAGCACAGAAGGCCTAGCGGGAGTTTCCATTCAGTACTTC.

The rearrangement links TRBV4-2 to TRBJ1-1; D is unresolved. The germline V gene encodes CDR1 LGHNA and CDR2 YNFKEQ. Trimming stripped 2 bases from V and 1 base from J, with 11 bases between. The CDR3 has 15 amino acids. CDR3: CASSQTPSGNTEAFF. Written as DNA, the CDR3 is TGTGCCAGCAGCCAAACGCCATCGGGGAACACTGAAGCTTTCTTT.